The present T cell receptor beta chain was sequenced within a study of blood T cell repertoires in COVID-19. Overall study: T cells, B-cell-depleted T cells, or PBMCs provided the cDNA or gDNA that served as material.

The CDR3 contains 14 residues. Per germline, CDR1 SGHVS and CDR2 FQNEAQ. With 3 bases removed from V and 3 bases from J, the gap between germline ends came to 9 bases. Per the study methods: From reference gene primer amplification, estimates of nucleated cell counts were derived. Measured with immunoSEQ multiplex PCR; TCRdb has only the in-frame clones, and not every one. From that table come the V and J calls and clone size; the DNA was used to work out D and trimming. The data show 300,000 to 400,000 clones, roughly 90% seen once. The chain employs TRBV7-8 and TRBJ1-5; D not resolved. The receptor was derived from a man aged 30 to 39 with COVID-19, enrolled during active disease. The sample was peripheral blood. The CDR3 loop is CASSFSGDNQPQHF. The CDR3 DNA reads as TGTGCCAGCAGCTTCTCCGGGGACAATCAGCCCCAGCATTTT.